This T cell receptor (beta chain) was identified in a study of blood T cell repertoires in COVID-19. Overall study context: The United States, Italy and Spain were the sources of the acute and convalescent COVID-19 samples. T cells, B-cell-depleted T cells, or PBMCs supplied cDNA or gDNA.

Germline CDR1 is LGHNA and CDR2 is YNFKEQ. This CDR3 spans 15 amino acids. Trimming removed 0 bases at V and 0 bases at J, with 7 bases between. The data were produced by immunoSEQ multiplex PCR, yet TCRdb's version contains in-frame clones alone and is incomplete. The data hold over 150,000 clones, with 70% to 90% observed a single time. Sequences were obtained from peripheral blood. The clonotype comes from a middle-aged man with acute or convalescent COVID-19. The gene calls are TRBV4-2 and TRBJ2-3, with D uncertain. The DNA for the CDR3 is TGTGCCAGCAGCCAAGAATACTATAGCACAGATACGCAGTATTTT. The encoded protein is CASSQEYYSTDTQYF.